The 14 T cell receptor beta chains in this list originate from one sample, sequenced in a study of OX40 agonist ivuxolimab in advanced cancers. Data came from immunoSEQ multiplex PCR; TCRdb stores just in-frame clones and leaves some out. The table includes roughly 61,000 clones, 85% to 90% detected once. The sequencing here drew on CD4+ or CD8+ T cells sorted from blood, taken in a trial of the OX40 agonist ivuxolimab. All receptors derive from an adult with an advanced solid tumor such as melanoma, head and neck, liver or kidney cancer.

V and J are TRBV10-3 and TRBJ1-3; D is possibly TRBD1 (5 bases). From germline, CDR1 is ENHRY and CDR2 SYGVKD. V lost 0 bases and J lost 4, with 7 bases in between. This CDR3 has 14 residues. The CDR3 is CAISESTAGNTIYF. The CDR3 nucleotides read TGTGCCATCAGTGAGTCGACAGCCGGAAACACCATATATTTT.

The rearrangement links TRBV15 to TRBJ2-4, with D perhaps matching TRBD2 (6 bases). The CDR3 runs 15 residues. The V and J ends lost 1 base and 7 bases respectively, with 14 bases between them. The germline V gene encodes CDR1 LNHNV and CDR2 YYDKDF (reference sequence). The CDR3 sequence is CATSRVAAGRNIQYF. The CDR3 DNA reads TGTGCCACCAGCAGAGTTGCTGCAGGGAGGAACATTCAGTACTTC.

The CDR3 is CASSVGSDQPQHF. CDR3 nucleotides: TGTGCCAGCAGCGTAGGAAGTGATCAGCCCCAGCATTTT. The V gene is TRBV9, the J gene TRBJ1-5; D not certain. CDR1 SGDLS and CDR2 YYNGEE come from the germline V gene. The CDR3 spans 13 residues. The V gene lost 0 bases and the J gene lost 5 bases, with 6 bases spanning the gap.

The chain has TRBV5-1 and TRBJ1-5, with 7 positions matching TRBD1. This CDR3 region has 14 residues. V lost 0 bases to trimming and J lost 7 bases; unmatched junction nucleotides: 4. Germline V gives CDR1 SGHRS, CDR2 YFSETQ. The CDR3 loop reads CASSLGQGGQPQHF. CDR3 nucleotide sequence: TGCGCCAGCAGCTTGGGCCAGGGGGGCCAGCCCCAGCATTTT.

The chain joins TRBV6-6 to TRBJ1-6; D is perhaps TRBD1 (5 bases). The germline gives CDR1 MNHNY, CDR2 SVGAGI (reference sequence). The germline V and J ends were trimmed by 6 bases and 10 bases, with 16 bases remaining between them. The CDR3 has 14 amino acids. CDR3 in amino acids: CASSQGNVRSPLHF. The CDR3 nucleotides are TGTGCCAGCAGCCAGGGAAATGTACGATCACCCCTCCACTTT.

CDR3 nucleotide sequence: TGTGCCAGCAGCTTAGAGGGACTAGGCAATGAGCAGTTCTTC. Translated: CASSLEGLGNEQFF. This chain joins TRBV7-2 and TRBJ2-1, with 8 positions matching TRBD2. Germline CDR1 reads SGHTA; CDR2 reads FQGNSA. The CDR3 covers 14 residues. The ends lost 1 base at V and 6 bases at J; junction bases unmatched: 2.

This chain joins TRBV6-5 and TRBJ1-3; unclear D gene. The CDR3 loop spans 15 amino acids. V dropped 5 bases and J dropped 4 bases, with 15 bases sitting between them. Germline V CDR1 and CDR2: MNHEY, SVGAGI. DNA of the CDR3: TGTGCCAGCAGTCCGGGCCCCACGGGAGGAAACACCATATATTTT. As protein: CASSPGPTGGNTIYF.

V gene TRBV7-8 combines with J gene TRBJ2-3, with D unclear. The CDR3 extends over 15 amino acids. V lost 1 base and J 2 bases, leaving 10 bases between the germline ends. Germline-derived CDR1 and CDR2 are SGHVS and FQNEAQ. The CDR3 DNA is TGTGCCAGCAGCTTAGATAGGGCTTACACAGATACGCAGTATTTT. Residues: CASSLDRAYTDTQYF.

V usage is TRBV7-9 and J usage is TRBJ1-1; D is unclear. The CDR3 has 14 residues. CDR1 is SEHNR and CDR2 is FQNEAQ in the germline V gene (reference sequence). V gave up 1 base and J gave up 1 base, with 7 bases separating them. In DNA, the CDR3 is TGTGCCAGCAGCTTAGAAACAGAGAACACTGAAGCTTTCTTT. Encoded protein: CASSLETENTEAFF.

This clone was seen a handful of times. V gene TRBV28 combines with J gene TRBJ2-7, with 7 bases aligning to TRBD1. From germline, CDR1 is MDHEN and CDR2 SYDVKM. The CDR3 is 14 residues long. V gave up 6 bases and J gave up 4 bases; unmatched junction bases: 9. The CDR3 sequence is CASSSGTEPYEQYF. DNA for the CDR3: TGTGCCAGCAGCTCCGGGACAGAGCCTTACGAGCAGTACTTC.

The rearrangement links TRBV29-1 to TRBJ1-2; no definite D call. Germline V gene data show CDR1 as SQVTM and CDR2 as ANQGSEA. The CDR3 extends over 12 amino acids. V shed 1 base and J shed 4 bases, with 7 bases lying between them. The CDR3 loop reads CSVEGEGYGYTF. The CDR3 region has the DNA TGCAGCGTTGAAGGGGAGGGCTATGGCTACACCTTC.

The chain has TRBV6-1 and TRBJ1-2; weak D call: TRBD1 (5 bases). V was trimmed by 11 bases and J by 5 bases, leaving 15 bases between them. The CDR3 is 12 amino acids. Germline loops: CDR1 MNHNS, CDR2 SASEGT. Written as DNA, the CDR3 is TGTGCCGGGGACCCTGGTGGGTATGGCTACACCTTC. Translation: CAGDPGGYGYTF.

The chain couples TRBV19 to TRBJ1-1; 8 bases map to TRBD1. V lost 1 base, J lost 5 bases, and 6 bases stayed unmatched. CDR3 length: 15 amino acids. Germline V CDR1 and CDR2: LNHDA, SQIVND (reference sequence). The CDR3 region has the DNA TGTGCCAGTAGTATAGGGACAGGGACGAGAACTGAAGCTTTCTTT. Translating gives CASSIGTGTRTEAFF.

This chain links TRBV28 with TRBJ2-7; possible D gene TRBD2, 6 bases. The CDR3 length is 13 residues. The V end was cut by 6 bases, the J end by 4 bases, with 13 bases between. Per germline, CDR1 MDHEN and CDR2 SYDVKM. CDR3 nucleotides: TGTGCCAGCAGCTCCTCGGGGGTTTACGAGCAGTACTTC. As protein: CASSSSGVYEQYF.